This TCR beta chain was sequenced during a study of T cell repertoires in cytomegalovirus infection. Study information: Peptides in the study included HLA-C-restricted and HLA-B-restricted CMV epitopes.

MiXCR was run by TCRdb on the reads, yielding one entry per CDR3 protein. The repertoire holds under 500,000 distinct CDR3 sequences, with about 44% as singletons. The germline CDR1 and CDR2 sequences are MNHEY and SVGEGT. Between the trimmed V and J ends, which lost 5 bases and 0 bases, there was a span of 8 bases. CDR3 length equals 14 residues. In its sample, this clonotype was seen a few times. Its specificity is not known. The receptor was derived from a human donor in good health (CMV status not recorded). Some clones in this sample may be carry-over from other donors' samples. The chain combines TRBV6-2 or TRBV6-3 with TRBJ2-1, with D possibly matching TRBD1 (5 bases). The sequenced sample was cultured PBMCs, obtained from culture after CMV antigen stimulation. Written as DNA, the CDR3 is TGTGCCAGCAGTCGACAGAGCTCCTACAATGAGCAGTTCTTC. As protein: CASSRQSSYNEQFF.